The present T cell receptor (beta chain) was sequenced within a study of T-cell reconstitution after alpha-beta-depleted transplantation in children. Study results and limitations: Hyperexpanded clones declined; after one year, newly produced T cells mostly supplied diversity.

This sample's TCRbeta library carried unique molecular identifier barcodes. One entry per CDR3 protein results from TCRdb running MiXCR on the PCR reads. The sample has roughly 74,000 distinct CDR3 sequences, 15% to 20% seen once; the top ten hold roughly half. The sample holds a few counts of this clonotype. Its antigen is not known. The sequencing here drew on PBMCs, mostly from graft donor cells, taken 360 days after TCRalphabeta/CD19-depleted stem cell transplant. This receptor was identified in a male patient aged 2-15 years who had a stem cell transplant for acute lymphoblastic leukemia, so the T cells may come from the graft donor.

CDR3 DNA sequence: TGCGCCAGCAGCTTGGCCGCCGGGACTACATTTTACTTC. This translates into CASSLAAGTTFYF. J is TRBJ2-7 and V is TRBV5-1, with 7 bases matching TRBD2. V gave up 0 bases and J gave up 13 bases; unmatched junction bases: 10. From germline, CDR1 is SGHRS and CDR2 YFSETQ. CDR3 length: 13 residues.